Following are 22 T cell receptor beta chains from one sample sequenced in a study of blood T cell repertoires in COVID-19. Assay used: immunoSEQ multiplex PCR; TCRdb lists only in-frame clones, some missing. This table has 40,000 to 55,000 clones, more than 65% appearing once. Sequencing was done on a sample of peripheral blood. These TCRs come from a human donor in a cohort sampled during active COVID-19.

The chain recombines TRBV24-1 with TRBJ1-1, with D perhaps TRBD1 (6 bases). Germline values: CDR1 KGHDR, CDR2 SFDVKD. The CDR3 contains 13 residues. V dropped 7 bases and J dropped 4 bases, with 12 bases sitting between them. CDR3 nucleotides: TGTGCCACCAGCGAGGGGGTCTTCACTGAAGCTTTCTTT. Translating gives CATSEGVFTEAFF.

The genes are TRBV7-2 and TRBJ2-7; TRBD2 matches 7 bases. This CDR3 comprises 15 residues. Germline V gives CDR1 SGHTA, CDR2 FQGNSA. The V gene end was trimmed by 1 base and the J gene end by 7 bases; junction bases not matched to a gene: 10. CDR3 sequence: CASSLGWGGPQEQYF. The CDR3 bases are TGTGCCAGCAGCTTAGGATGGGGAGGGCCTCAGGAGCAGTACTTC. Looking up the rest from reference TRBV7-2 and TRBJ2-7 gives the full variable domain: GAGVSQSPSNKVTEKGKDVELRCDPISGHTALYWYRQSLGQGLEFLIYFQGNSAPDKSGLPSDRFSAERTGGSVSTLTIQRTQQEDSAVYLCASSLGWGGPQEQYFGPGTRLTVT.

The chain carries TRBV5-1 and TRBJ2-2, with TRBD2 as a possible D gene (6 bases). The germline gives CDR1 SGHRS, CDR2 YFSETQ. This CDR3 comprises 15 residues. V lost 0 bases, J lost 7 bases, and 13 bases lay in between. CDR3 bases: TGCGCCAGCAGCTTGGAAGCGGGCCGGGGCGGGGAGCTGTTTTTT. Residues: CASSLEAGRGGELFF. The full variable domain, with the rest looked up from reference TRBV5-1 and TRBJ2-2, is KAGVTQTPRYLIKTRGQQVTLSCSPISGHRSVSWYQQTPGQGLQFLFEYFSETQRNKGNFPGRFSGRQFSNSRSEMNVSTLELGDSALYLCASSLEAGRGGELFFGEGSRLTVL.

Written as DNA, the CDR3 is TGTGCCAGCAGCCAGGGTACAGGGGGCGCGAGCGGGAGGGGGATCGACTACGAGCAGTACTTC. Translated, it gives CASSQGTGGASGRGIDYEQYF. This chain links TRBV4-2 with TRBJ2-7; the D gene is possibly TRBD2 (10 bases). CDR3 length equals 21 residues. The germline V gene encodes CDR1 LGHNA and CDR2 YNFKEQ. The germline V and J ends were trimmed by 3 bases and 3 bases, with 33 bases remaining between them.

This sequence joins TRBV30 and TRBJ1-5; the match to TRBD1 covers 7 bases. This CDR3 has 17 amino acids. V shed 1 base, J shed 0 bases, and the junction held 9 bases outside the gene matches. Germline-derived CDR1 and CDR2 are GTSNPN and SVGIG (reference sequence). CDR3 in amino acids: CAWSAYRGPYSNQPQHF. CDR3 DNA sequence: TGTGCCTGGAGTGCTTACAGGGGACCCTATAGCAATCAGCCCCAGCATTTT. Full variable domain (rest looked up from reference TRBV30 and TRBJ1-5): SQTIHQWPATLVQPVGSPLSLECTVEGTSNPNLYWYRQAAGRGLQLLFYSVGIGQISSEVPQNLSASRPQDRQFILSSKKLLLSDSGFYLCAWSAYRGPYSNQPQHFGDGTRLSIL.

The rearrangement links TRBV28 to TRBJ1-5; maybe TRBD1 (6 bases). Germline CDR1 and CDR2: MDHEN and SYDVKM. The CDR3 runs 13 residues. V dropped 7 bases and J dropped 5 bases, with 12 bases sitting between them. The CDR3 region has the DNA TGTGCCAGCAAGTTAGGGGGTGATCAGCCCCAGCATTTT. Encoded protein: CASKLGGDQPQHF.

This chain links TRBV2 with TRBJ2-5, with D maybe TRBD1 (6 bases). CDR3 length equals 13 residues. Germline V CDR1 and CDR2: SNHLY, FYNNEI. Trimming cost V 5 bases and J 2 bases, with 9 bases left between them. The CDR3 region has the DNA TGTGCCAGCAGTTTGGACAGTCAAGAGACCCAGTACTTC. Protein sequence: CASSLDSQETQYF.

The genes are TRBV7-2 and TRBJ2-3; 9 nucleotides line up with TRBD2. The CDR3 sequence is 16 residues long. The germline gives CDR1 SGHTA, CDR2 FQGNSA. Trimming removed 1 base from V and 5 bases from J; junction bases left unmatched: 7. The CDR3 loop is CASSLGSSGILDTQYF. The CDR3 DNA is TGTGCCAGCAGCTTAGGGTCTAGCGGGATTTTAGATACGCAGTATTTT.

J is TRBJ1-6 and V is TRBV18, with D possibly TRBD1 on 5 matching bases. Deletions cut 6 bases from V and 7 bases from J, with 16 bases between. The CDR3 sequence is 15 residues long. Germline V gives CDR1 KGHSH, CDR2 LQKENI. The CDR3 loop is CASSTVDKGNSPLHF. CDR3 nucleotides: TGTGCCAGCTCGACGGTCGATAAGGGGAATTCACCCCTCCACTTT.

This chain connects TRBV5-1 to TRBJ2-5; 7 positions agree with TRBD2. Trimming at V came to 0 bases and at J to 1 base, leaving 0 bases not matched to a gene. The CDR3 contains 14 residues. The germline gives CDR1 SGHRS, CDR2 YFSETQ. The chain's CDR3 is CASSLGTSQETQYF. The CDR3 coding sequence is TGCGCCAGCAGCTTGGGGACTAGCCAAGAGACCCAGTACTTC.

V is TRBV5-1 and J is TRBJ1-3; D uncertain. V lost 0 bases, J lost 4 bases, and 8 bases lay in between. CDR3 length: 14 amino acids. Germline lookup yields CDR1 SGHRS and CDR2 YFSETQ. The CDR3 is CASSLDGNGNTIYF. In DNA, the CDR3 is TGCGCCAGCAGCTTGGACGGGAACGGAAACACCATATATTTT.

V usage is TRBV7-9 and J usage is TRBJ2-1; 7 bases line up with TRBD2. J gave up 4 bases and V 5 bases, and 8 bases lay outside the gene matches. The germline V gene encodes CDR1 SEHNR and CDR2 FQNEAQ (reference sequence). The CDR3 has 15 amino acids. In DNA, the CDR3 is TGTGCCAGCAGCCCAACTAGCGATTCATACAATGAGCAGTTCTTC. Protein: CASSPTSDSYNEQFF.

This clone occurred many times. The rearrangement links TRBV7-9 to TRBJ2-2; possibly TRBD1 for D (6 bases). Trimming removed 4 bases from V and 6 bases from J, with 15 bases in between. Germline V lookup: CDR1 SEHNR, CDR2 FQNEAQ (reference sequence). The CDR3 is made up of 15 amino acids. The CDR3 sequence is CASSSPQGTAGELFF. For the CDR3, the DNA is TGTGCCAGCAGCTCGCCACAGGGAACGGCCGGGGAGCTGTTTTTT.

V gene TRBV7-9 combines with J gene TRBJ2-3; D is ambiguous. Trimming left V 1 base short and J 1 base short, with 9 bases between. Germline lookup yields CDR1 SEHNR and CDR2 FQNEAQ (reference sequence). The CDR3 contains 15 residues. The chain's CDR3 is CASSLVLSGTDTQYF. The CDR3 bases are TGTGCCAGCAGCTTAGTGCTGAGTGGCACAGATACGCAGTATTTT.

This clone was counted once. The rearrangement joins TRBV11-3 to TRBJ2-2; D unclear. The CDR3 sequence is 16 residues long. Germline V gene data show CDR1 as SGHNT and CDR2 as YENEEA. The V end was cut by 1 base, the J end by 0 bases, with 9 bases between. The CDR3 nucleotides read TGTGCCAGCAGCTTAGTTCCCGGGTCGAACACCGGGGAGCTGTTTTTT. This codes for CASSLVPGSNTGELFF.

The rearrangement links TRBV29-1 to TRBJ2-7; TRBD2 matches at 10 bases. The J segment lost 2 bases and the V segment lost 7 bases, leaving 8 bases of the junction unmatched. Germline loops: CDR1 SQVTM, CDR2 ANQGSEA. The CDR3 runs 14 residues. Written as DNA, the CDR3 is TGCAGCGCCACCCCGAGCGGGAGGGCCTACGAGCAGTACTTC. This sequence encodes CSATPSGRAYEQYF.

J is TRBJ2-5 and V is TRBV7-9, with D hard to call. Germline CDR1 is SEHNR and CDR2 is FQNEAQ (reference sequence). Trimming removed 0 bases from V and 0 bases from J, with 11 bases in between. This CDR3 region has 16 residues. CDR3 sequence (DNA): TGTGCCAGCAGCTTAGCGGTCGCGGTGTACCAAGAGACCCAGTACTTC. Encoded protein: CASSLAVAVYQETQYF.

The rearrangement joins TRBV9 to TRBJ2-1; weak D call: TRBD2 (5 bases). This CDR3 comprises 14 residues. V was pared by 4 bases and J by 7 bases, with 15 bases between. Germline lookup yields CDR1 SGDLS and CDR2 YYNGEE. The CDR3 DNA reads TGTGCCAGCAGCAGCGGCTTCTTAGAGAATGAGCAGTTCTTC. It translates to CASSSGFLENEQFF.

This chain links TRBV24-1 with TRBJ2-5; 7 bases match TRBD2. CDR1 KGHDR and CDR2 SFDVKD come from the germline V gene. The CDR3 covers 15 residues. The J segment lost 5 bases and the V segment lost 0 bases, leaving 5 bases of the junction unmatched. For the CDR3, the DNA is TGTGCCACCAGTGATTTGTCTCAGGGAGGGGAGACCCAGTACTTC. Encoded protein: CATSDLSQGGETQYF.

This clone was seen just once. The V call is TRBV30, the J call TRBJ1-2; 9 nucleotides agree with TRBD1. In germline, CDR1 is GTSNPN, CDR2 SVGIG (reference sequence). The CDR3 sequence is 14 residues long. Trimming at V came to 4 bases and at J to 3 bases, leaving 6 bases not matched to a gene. CDR3 sequence: CAWTPDRGDYGYTF. In DNA form, the CDR3 reads TGTGCCTGGACCCCGGACAGGGGCGACTATGGCTACACCTTC.

The V gene is TRBV9, the J gene TRBJ2-3; D unresolved. Germline CDR1 is SGDLS and CDR2 is YYNGEE. The V end was cut by 0 bases, the J end by 3 bases, with 11 bases between. The CDR3 runs to 15 residues. The CDR3 protein is CASSVDSGRTDTQYF. The CDR3 DNA reads TGTGCCAGCAGCGTAGATTCAGGTCGTACAGATACGCAGTATTTT. The full variable domain, in which reference TRBV9 and TRBJ2-3 provide the parts outside the CDR3, is DSGVTQTPKHLITATGQRVTLRCSPRSGDLSVYWYQQSLDQGLQFLIQYYNGEERAKGNILERFSAQQFPDLHSELNLSSLELGDSALYFCASSVDSGRTDTQYFGPGTRLTVL.

This rearrangement joins TRBV7-9 to TRBJ1-1; weak D call: TRBD1 (5 bases). This CDR3 has 13 amino acids. Trimming pared 5 bases from V and 4 bases from J, leaving 11 bases between. CDR1 is SEHNR and CDR2 is FQNEAQ in the germline V gene (reference sequence). In DNA form, the CDR3 reads TGTGCCAGCAGCCCAGGGTCGGGCACTGAAGCTTTCTTT. Encoded protein: CASSPGSGTEAFF.